The rows below give T cell receptor beta chains drawn from one sample of a study of regulatory T cells in long-lasting Graves disease. TCRdb called the multiplex PCR reads again in MiXCR, with one record for every CDR3 protein. Of about 470,000 distinct CDR3 sequences in the sample, more than 20% were seen once. This specimen consisted of peripheral blood mononuclear cells (PBMCs), obtained when the disease was refractory, from a patient treated with antithyroid drugs. The receptors come from a female donor with Graves disease. Each CDR3 is given without its conserved first and last residue. The D gene is left open where the match is weak. Size tells how often a clone was seen (once, few, many) or the class of an expanded clone, and some rows leave it out.

-	TRBV5-5	-	TRBJ1-6	ASSLPGSTSPLH
TRBD1	TRBV7-2	-	TRBJ1-1	ASSSKDRSEAF
TRBD2	TRBV9	-	TRBJ2-1	ASSVGGIASGINEQF
-	TRBV29-1	many	TRBJ1-1	SVTGALNTEAF
-	TRBV27	-	TRBJ2-4	ASSLTGLDIQY
-	TRBV4-3	few	TRBJ1-1	ASSQDGSMNTEAF
-	TRBV2	many	TRBJ1-1	ASRGPENTEAF
-	TRBV15	many	TRBJ1-5	ATGHPPLGNQPQH
-	TRBV28	many	TRBJ1-1	ASSLPLLNTEAF
-	TRBV24-1	many	TRBJ2-7	ATSDLRGYEQY
-	TRBV28	many	TRBJ2-5	ASSIGGETQY
-	TRBV27	-	TRBJ2-5	ASSLYSGAGETQY
-	TRBV20-1	many	TRBJ1-2	SASSRPLDGYT
-	TRBV6-5	few	TRBJ2-3	ASSYLVNGRPDTQY
TRBD1	TRBV29-1	-	TRBJ1-1	SVEGIGGAEGAF
TRBD1	TRBV7-3	many	TRBJ1-6	ASSDQGAGSPLH
-	TRBV4-1	-	TRBJ1-6	ASSPTGFNSPLH
-	TRBV29-1	many	TRBJ1-2	SVEDHLYGYT
TRBD2	TRBV3-1	-	TRBJ2-7	ASSPIRGGSSYEQY
TRBD1	TRBV10-3	few	TRBJ2-7	AITGRPGQSSYEQY
-	TRBV20-1	many	TRBJ1-2	SATPIGEYGYT
TRBD1	TRBV19	few	TRBJ2-5	ASSRDGTEETQY
-	TRBV28	many	TRBJ2-5	ASSSPGADRQETQY
-	TRBV6-9	-	TRBJ2-1	ASSYEGGPYNEQF
-	TRBV12-3/TRBV12-4	many	TRBJ2-2	ASDGDTGELF
TRBD1	TRBV2	many	TRBJ1-1	ASTRSYRGVNTEAF